This record covers a single T cell receptor (beta chain). The source of the sample is a study of T cells after yellow fever vaccination. 5'RACE template switching generated TCR cDNA, adding a universal primer site and UMIs. TCRdb re-called the 5' RACE reads through MiXCR, storing one row per CDR3 protein. The sample lists 200,000 to 300,000 distinct CDR3 sequences; 10% to 15% were seen once. Trimming took 2 bases from V and 3 from J, leaving 10 bases between them. The CDR3 extends over 15 amino acids. In germline, CDR1 is SGHTA, CDR2 FQGNSA. The sequence was obtained from a man aged 25 to 40 who received the YFV17D yellow fever vaccine. The J gene is TRBJ2-2, the V gene TRBV7-2; possible D gene TRBD2, 5 bases. The sequenced sample was CD4+ T cells sorted from PBMCs, obtained 45 days after the yellow fever booster vaccination. The CDR3 nucleotides read TGTGCCAGCAGCTTAATTCTGGGAGACACCGGGGAGCTGTTTTTT. This sequence encodes CASSLILGDTGELFF.